Below, 3 T cell receptor beta chains from the same sample are listed, as sequenced in a study of OX40 agonist ivuxolimab in advanced cancers. The table came from immunoSEQ multiplex PCR; TCRdb's copy has only in-frame clones and leaves some out. The sample records 85,000 to 100,000 clones, 80% to 90% being singletons. The sample was CD4+ or CD8+ T cells sorted from blood, taken in a trial of the OX40 agonist ivuxolimab. The source of these receptors is an adult with an advanced solid tumor such as melanoma, head and neck, liver or kidney cancer.

The gene calls are TRBV7-8 and TRBJ2-3; the match to TRBD1 covers 11 bases. The V gene end was trimmed by 0 bases and the J gene end by 5 bases; junction bases not matched to a gene: 13. This CDR3 has 19 amino acids. In germline, CDR1 is SGHVS, CDR2 FQNEAQ. CDR3 nucleotides: TGTGCCAGCAGCTTAGCGCGGGTCGGGACAGGGGGGATGAGAGATACGCAGTATTTT. It specifies CASSLARVGTGGMRDTQYF.

The chain combines TRBV4-3 with TRBJ2-1, with 13 bases lining up with TRBD2. The CDR3 spans 16 residues. Germline loops: CDR1 LGHNA, CDR2 YSLEER. The ends lost 4 bases at V and 7 bases at J; junction bases unmatched: 7. The CDR3 loop reads CASSPGLAGVWNEQFF. The CDR3 region has the DNA TGCGCCAGCAGCCCCGGACTAGCGGGAGTATGGAATGAGCAGTTCTTC.

This clone appeared a few times. The rearrangement joins TRBV10-3 to TRBJ1-1; D remains ambiguous. CDR1 is ENHRY, CDR2 SYGVKD, per germline. V shed 4 bases and J shed 3 bases, with 12 bases lying between them. The CDR3 loop spans 14 amino acids. CDR3 protein: CAISVLSRDTEAFF. The CDR3 nucleotides are TGTGCCATCAGTGTTTTGAGTCGGGACACTGAAGCTTTCTTT.